Below, 10 T cell receptor beta chains from the same sample are listed, as sequenced in a study of T cell responses to AZD1222 COVID-19 vaccine. Using immunoSEQ multiplex PCR, the repertoire was profiled, and TCRdb retains in-frame clones only, with some absent. In the table there are 100,000 to 150,000 clones, approximately 85% of which are singletons. Sequencing used peripheral blood, obtained 28 days after the second AZD1222 dose. The receptor set was obtained from an adult who received the AZD1222 COVID-19 vaccine.

J is TRBJ2-3 and V is TRBV6-4, with D unresolved. This CDR3 spans 14 amino acids. V lost 4 bases, J lost 0 bases, and 8 bases lay in between. Germline V CDR1 and CDR2: MRHNA, SNTAGT. For the CDR3, the DNA is TGTGCCAGCAGTGTGACAAGCAGCACAGATACGCAGTATTTT. Translated, it gives CASSVTSSTDTQYF.

This clone came up once. The chain recombines TRBV13 with TRBJ2-4; 9 bases align to TRBD2. CDR1 and CDR2 (germline): PRHDT, FYEKMQ (reference sequence). Losses at the gene ends were 5 bases for V and 6 bases for J; bases not matched to a gene: 8. The CDR3 runs to 15 residues. CDR3 region: CASSRGGEMVNIQYF. CDR3 DNA: TGTGCCAGCAGCCGCGGGGGGGAAATGGTAAACATTCAGTACTTC.

The rearrangement links TRBV7-6 to TRBJ1-1; maybe TRBD1 (6 bases). The CDR3 is 17 amino acids. V lost 2 bases, J lost 1 base, and 17 bases lay in between. Germline loops: CDR1 SGHVS, CDR2 FNYEAQ. The DNA of the CDR3 is TGTGCCAGCAGCTTACCGCTCGGGGGGCGAAGGAACACTGAAGCTTTCTTT. This codes for CASSLPLGGRRNTEAFF.

This chain joins TRBV19 and TRBJ1-5; D possibly corresponds to TRBD1 (6 bases). The germline V gene has CDR1 LNHDA and CDR2 SQIVND (reference sequence). V lost 5 bases, J lost 3 bases, and 8 bases lay in between. This CDR3 is built from 13 residues. CDR3 sequence reads: CASSGQSNQPQHF. CDR3 in DNA: TGTGCCAGTAGTGGACAGTCCAATCAGCCCCAGCATTTT.

This rearrangement joins TRBV4-1 to TRBJ2-3; no reliable D call. The CDR3 sequence is 17 residues long. The V gene lost 3 bases and the J gene lost 6 bases, with 22 bases spanning the gap. Germline V gene lookup returns CDR1 MGHRA and CDR2 YSYEKL. CDR3 region: CASSHGRSQASLDTQYF. CDR3 sequence (DNA): TGCGCCAGCAGCCACGGTCGATCTCAGGCGTCCCTGGATACGCAGTATTTT.

The V gene is TRBV6-4, the J gene TRBJ2-1; TRBD1 is a possible D gene (5 bases). Per the germline V gene, CDR1 is MRHNA and CDR2 is SNTAGT. Trimming shortened V by 4 bases and J by 8 bases, and 12 bases separated the two germline ends. This CDR3 is 13 amino acids long. CDR3 residues: CASSVMQGYEQFF. CDR3 nucleotides: TGTGCCAGCAGTGTAATGCAGGGCTATGAGCAGTTCTTC.

The CDR3 loop is CASTPLSGSSYEQYF. DNA of the CDR3: TGTGCCAGCACCCCCCTTTCGGGCAGCTCCTACGAGCAGTACTTC. This chain uses TRBV11-2 with TRBJ2-7; D ambiguous. The CDR3 is made up of 15 amino acids. V was trimmed by 7 bases and J by 0 bases, leaving 16 bases between them. Germline CDR1 is SGHAT and CDR2 is FQNNGV.

V gene TRBV13 combines with J gene TRBJ2-3; a weak D match, TRBD2 (6 bases). V was trimmed by 0 bases and J by 6 bases, leaving 7 bases between them. CDR1 and CDR2 (germline): PRHDT, FYEKMQ (reference sequence). There are 13 residues in the CDR3. In DNA form, the CDR3 reads TGTGCCAGCAGCTTAGGCCGGGGGGATACGCAGTATTTT. Translating it yields CASSLGRGDTQYF.

This rearrangement joins TRBV5-4 to TRBJ2-2; D possibly corresponds to TRBD2 (6 bases). There are 17 residues in the CDR3. V was shortened by 1 base and J by 0 bases, with 13 bases between the two germline ends. Germline CDR1 and CDR2: SGHNT and YYREEE (reference sequence). The CDR3 bases are TGTGCCAGCAGCTTGCGTCGGGGGTCCACGAACACCGGGGAGCTGTTTTTT. It encodes CASSLRRGSTNTGELFF.

The V and J genes are TRBV18 and TRBJ2-5; a possible D gene is TRBD1 (5 bases). Germline V lookup: CDR1 KGHSH, CDR2 LQKENI. The CDR3 runs to 14 residues. V was shortened by 2 bases and J by 2 bases, with 9 bases between the two germline ends. The CDR3 nucleotides read TGTGCCAGCTCACCAAGGCAGGGACAAGAGACCCAGTACTTC. Amino acid sequence: CASSPRQGQETQYF.